The present T cell receptor beta chain was sequenced within a study of identifying expanded T cells in peripheral blood. Study observations and caveats: Clone count variance between approximately 2-week samples rose with total template count.

Measured with immunoSEQ multiplex PCR; TCRdb has only the in-frame clones, and not every one. The sample lists approximately 90,000 clones; about 90% were seen once. Germline CDR1 reads SGHAT; CDR2 reads FQNNGV. Trimming took 0 bases from V and 9 from J, leaving 9 bases between them. This CDR3 spans 13 amino acids. Comment on this clone: Its specificity is unknown.

The receptor comes from a person aged 18 to 75 in good health. This sequence joins TRBV11-2 and TRBJ2-1; D is possibly TRBD2 (6 bases). Sequencing was carried out using blood. The CDR3 DNA reads as TGTGCCAGCAGCTTAGATAGGAGGGGTGAGCAGTTCTTC. Protein product: CASSLDRRGEQFF.